One T cell receptor (beta chain) is described in this entry. The sample is drawn from a study of cytomegalovirus exposure and HLA in healthy donors. The PCR was carried out with 60 Vbeta primers and 13 Jbeta primers. The repertoire was sequenced with immunoSEQ multiplex PCR; TCRdb's copy has only in-frame clones and lacks some. The sample lists about 120,000 clones, around 63% occurring once. There are 19 residues in the CDR3. In germline, CDR1 is LGHNA, CDR2 YNFKEQ. V was clipped by 2 bases and J by 3 bases; unmatched bases: 10. This sequence was found in a man in his forties or fifties in good health and CMV-seropositive. Material: PBMCs. J is TRBJ2-3 and V is TRBV4-2; 14 bases are shared with TRBD2. The CDR3 DNA reads TGTGCCAGCAGCCAACGGGGACTAGCGGGAGTTGGGGGGACAGATACGCAGTATTTT. It specifies CASSQRGLAGVGGTDTQYF.